This TCR beta chain was recorded in a study of T cells in tuberculosis. Germline V gene lookup returns CDR1 LGHNT and CDR2 FRNRAP. CDR3 size: 14 residues. Losses at the gene ends were 3 bases for V and 2 bases for J; bases not matched to a gene: 3. Method: immunoSEQ multiplex PCR; TCRdb's copy keeps in-frame clones and lacks some. The data contain approximately 20,000 clones, about 96% of them singletons. The V call is TRBV12-5, the J call TRBJ1-2, with 7 bases fitting TRBD1. The sequence derives from a donor between 10 and 29 years old with latent tuberculosis or without tuberculosis infection. Sequenced input: PBMCs. The CDR3 nucleotides read TGTGCTAGTGGTTTCGGGACAGAAAACTATGGCTACACCTTC. This gives the protein CASGFGTENYGYTF.